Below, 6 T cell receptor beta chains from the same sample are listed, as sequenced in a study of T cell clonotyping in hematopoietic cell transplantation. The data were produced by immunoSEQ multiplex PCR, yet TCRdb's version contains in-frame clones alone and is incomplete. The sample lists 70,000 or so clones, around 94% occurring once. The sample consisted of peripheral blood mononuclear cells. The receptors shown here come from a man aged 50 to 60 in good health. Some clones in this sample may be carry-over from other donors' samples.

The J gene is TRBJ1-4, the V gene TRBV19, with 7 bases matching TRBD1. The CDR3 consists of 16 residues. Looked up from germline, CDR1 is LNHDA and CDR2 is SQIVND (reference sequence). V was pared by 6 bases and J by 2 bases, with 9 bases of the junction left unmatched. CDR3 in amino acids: CASRDLRGGTNEKLFF. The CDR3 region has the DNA TGTGCCAGTAGGGATCTTAGAGGGGGCACTAATGAAAAACTGTTTTTT. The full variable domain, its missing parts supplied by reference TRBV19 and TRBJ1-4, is DGGITQSPKYLFRKEGQNVTLSCEQNLNHDAMYWYRQDPGQGLRLIYYSQIVNDFQKGDIAEGYSVSREKKESFPLTVTSAQKNPTAFYLCASRDLRGGTNEKLFFGSGTQLSVL.

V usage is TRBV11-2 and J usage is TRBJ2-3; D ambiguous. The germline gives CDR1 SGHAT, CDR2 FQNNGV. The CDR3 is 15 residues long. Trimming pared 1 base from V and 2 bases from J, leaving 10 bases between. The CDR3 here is CASSLGASPTDTQYF. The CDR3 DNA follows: TGTGCCAGCAGCTTAGGGGCTTCACCCACAGATACGCAGTATTTT.

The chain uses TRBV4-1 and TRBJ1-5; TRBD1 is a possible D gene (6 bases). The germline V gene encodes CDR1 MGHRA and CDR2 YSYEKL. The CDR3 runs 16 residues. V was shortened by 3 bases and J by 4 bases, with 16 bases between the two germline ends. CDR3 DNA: TGCGCCAGCAGCCAGGCCGGGACAAACCGTAATCAGCCCCAGCATTTT. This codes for CASSQAGTNRNQPQHF.

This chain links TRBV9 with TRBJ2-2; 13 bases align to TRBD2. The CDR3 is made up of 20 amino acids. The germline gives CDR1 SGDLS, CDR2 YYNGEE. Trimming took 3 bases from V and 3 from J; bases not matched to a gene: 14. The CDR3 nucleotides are TGTGCCAGCAGCGAGGGGAAACCGGGACTAGCGGGATTGTACACCGGGGAGCTGTTTTTT. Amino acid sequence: CASSEGKPGLAGLYTGELFF.

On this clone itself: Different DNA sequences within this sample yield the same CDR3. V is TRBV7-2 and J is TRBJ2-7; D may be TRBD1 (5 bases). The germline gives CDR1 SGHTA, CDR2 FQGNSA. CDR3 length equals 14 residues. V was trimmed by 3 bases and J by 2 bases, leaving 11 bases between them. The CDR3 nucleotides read TGTGCCAGCAGCTTTGCCCAGGGCCCCTACGAGCAGTACTTC. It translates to CASSFAQGPYEQYF.

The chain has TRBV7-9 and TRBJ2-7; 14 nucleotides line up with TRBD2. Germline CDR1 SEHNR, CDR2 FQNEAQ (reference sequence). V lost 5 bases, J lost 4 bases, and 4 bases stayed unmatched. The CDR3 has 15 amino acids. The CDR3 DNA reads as TGTGCCAGCAGCCACAGGACTAGCGGGAGGTACGAGCAGTACTTC. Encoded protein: CASSHRTSGRYEQYF. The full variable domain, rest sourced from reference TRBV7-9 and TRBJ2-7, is DTGVSQNPRHKITKRGQNVTFRCDPISEHNRLYWYRQTLGQGPEFLTYFQNEAQLEKSRLLSDRFSAERPKGSFSTLEIQRTEQGDSAMYLCASSHRTSGRYEQYFGPGTRLTVT.